This T cell receptor beta chain was captured in a study of cytomegalovirus exposure and HLA in healthy donors. Germline V CDR1 and CDR2: LNHDA, SQIVND (reference sequence). V was clipped by 11 bases and J by 1 base, with 14 bases between them. The CDR3 has 13 residues. Worth noting for this clone: What it binds is unknown.

General study points: Confirmation in vitro established that a few CMV-associated chains were specific for CMV antigens.

Here immunoSEQ multiplex PCR was the method, and the copy in TCRdb shows in-frame clones only, minus some. This table has 55,000 to 65,000 clones, around 90% appearing once. V is TRBV19 and J is TRBJ1-1; D gene unclear. The TCR comes from a man aged 18 to 29 in good health and CMV-seronegative. Input material: PBMCs. In DNA form, the CDR3 reads TGTGCCGCCAGTGGGCTCGGGAACACTGAAGCTTTCTTT. Translating gives CAASGLGNTEAFF.